The entry below describes one T cell receptor (beta chain). The data stem from a study of preoperative IRX-2 immunotherapy in early breast cancer. This table comes from immunoSEQ multiplex PCR, and its TCRdb copy is limited to in-frame clones, with some not included. This sample has over 30,000 clones; roughly 91% occur once, and the top ten carry roughly 1.5%. Treatment indicated: preoperative locoregional IRX-2 cytokine immunotherapy. Patients received preoperative, locoregional IRX-2 cytokine immunotherapy in a phase Ib study. The sample consisted of tumor tissue, taken after IRX-2 immunotherapy. This TCR was sampled from a human donor with breast cancer.

The DNA of the CDR3 is TGTGCCAGCAGTCCAGGGGGGCACGAGACCCAGTACTTC. As protein: CASSPGGHETQYF. The chain joins TRBV6-8 to TRBJ2-5; D might be TRBD1 (7 bases). Trimming shortened V by 5 bases and J by 5 bases, and 12 bases separated the two germline ends. Germline V lookup: CDR1 MNHGY, CDR2 SAAAGT. This CDR3 has 13 amino acids.